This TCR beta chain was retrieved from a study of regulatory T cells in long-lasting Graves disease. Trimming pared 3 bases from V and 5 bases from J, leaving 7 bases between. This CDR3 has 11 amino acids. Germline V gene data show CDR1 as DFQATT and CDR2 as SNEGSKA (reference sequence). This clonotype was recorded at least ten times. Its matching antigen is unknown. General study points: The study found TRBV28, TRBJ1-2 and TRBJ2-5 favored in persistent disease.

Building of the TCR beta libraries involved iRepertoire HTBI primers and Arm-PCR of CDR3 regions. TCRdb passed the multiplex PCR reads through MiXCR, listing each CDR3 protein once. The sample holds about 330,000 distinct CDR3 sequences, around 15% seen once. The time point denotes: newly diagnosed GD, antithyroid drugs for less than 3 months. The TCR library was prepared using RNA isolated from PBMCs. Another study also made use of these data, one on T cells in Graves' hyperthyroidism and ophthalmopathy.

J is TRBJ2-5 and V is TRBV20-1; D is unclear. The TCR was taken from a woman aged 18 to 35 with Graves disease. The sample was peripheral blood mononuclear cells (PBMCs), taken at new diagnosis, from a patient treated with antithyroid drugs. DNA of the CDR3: TGCAGTGCTAGCCCCCAGGAGACCCAGTACTTC. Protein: CSASPQETQYF.